Described below is a single T cell receptor (beta chain) sequence and its context. Its cognate antigen is unknown. This sample is drawn from a study of T cell responses to AZD1222 COVID-19 vaccine. About the research overall: Pooling of second doses given at about 4 or about 12 weeks was done.

The CDR3 runs 13 residues. The germline gives CDR1 SQVTM, CDR2 ANQGSEA. The V gene lost 6 bases and the J gene lost 5 bases, with 14 bases spanning the gap. Whole-study findings and limits: Most donors were white British, females outnumbered males, and clonal diversity was possibly underestimated.

Clones were read by immunoSEQ multiplex PCR, and TCRdb kept only the in-frame ones, dropping some. The data hold around 110,000 clones, with 70% to 90% observed a single time. The TCR originated in an adult in good health. The chain combines TRBV29-1 with TRBJ2-4, with D maybe TRBD1 (6 bases). The input for sequencing was peripheral blood, taken on day 0 of AZD1222 vaccination. CDR3 loop: CSVGTGSENIQYF. The CDR3 DNA is TGCAGCGTCGGTACAGGGTCGGAAAACATTCAGTACTTC.